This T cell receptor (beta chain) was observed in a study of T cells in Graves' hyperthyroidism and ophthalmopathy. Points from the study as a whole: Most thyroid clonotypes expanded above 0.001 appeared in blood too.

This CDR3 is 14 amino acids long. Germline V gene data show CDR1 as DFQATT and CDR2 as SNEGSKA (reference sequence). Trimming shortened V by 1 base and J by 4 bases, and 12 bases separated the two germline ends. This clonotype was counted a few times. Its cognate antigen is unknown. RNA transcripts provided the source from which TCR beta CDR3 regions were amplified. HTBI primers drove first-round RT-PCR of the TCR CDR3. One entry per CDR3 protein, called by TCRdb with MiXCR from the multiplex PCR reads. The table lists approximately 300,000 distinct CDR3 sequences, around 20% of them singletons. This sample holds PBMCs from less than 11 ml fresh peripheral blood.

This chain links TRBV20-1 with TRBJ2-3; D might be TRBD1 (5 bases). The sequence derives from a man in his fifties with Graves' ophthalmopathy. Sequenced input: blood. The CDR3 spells CSARAWGEADTQYF. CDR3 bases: TGCAGTGCTAGAGCTTGGGGCGAGGCAGATACGCAGTATTTT.